Presented here are 2 T cell receptor beta chains from one specimen sequenced in a study of beta chain features in type 1 diabetes. Overall study results and limits: Type 1 diabetes patients had moderately but significantly shorter TCRB CDR3s in all four CD4+ subsets.

These receptors' antigens are unknown. As every portion of the isolated RNA was reverse transcribed, the sequencing read expressed TCRB transcripts. Assay: immunoSEQ multiplex PCR; the TCRdb copy retains only in-frame clones and omits some. The sample consists of 40,000 to 45,000 clones, around 70% of them appearing once. The source material was Tregs from blood. These TCRs come from a woman younger than 35 with type 1 diabetes.

V is TRBV4-3 and J is TRBJ2-6; D gene uncertain. The CDR3 spans 16 residues. V was clipped by 0 bases and J by 2 bases, with 8 bases between them. Germline CDR1 LGHNA, CDR2 YSLEER. DNA of the CDR3: TGCGCCAGCAGCCAAGACGCTGGCACTGGGGCCAACGTCCTGACTTTC. It specifies CASSQDAGTGANVLTF.

This chain connects TRBV11-2 to TRBJ1-2; no clear D gene. The CDR3 is made up of 13 amino acids. V dropped 1 base and J dropped 3 bases, with 6 bases sitting between them. CDR1 SGHAT and CDR2 FQNNGV come from the germline V gene. CDR3 sequence reads: CASSLGRDYGYTF. CDR3 bases: TGTGCCAGCAGCTTAGGACGGGACTATGGCTACACCTTC.